The 22 T cell receptor beta chains listed next were all sequenced from one sample in a study of spatial heterogeneity in lung cancer. TCRdb reanalysed the 5' RACE reads using MiXCR and keeps one entry per CDR3 protein. The sample includes 95,000 to 130,000 distinct CDR3 sequences, approximately 12% seen only once; the top ten take approximately 16%. As to time point: blood at routine non-recurrence follow-up after resection. Unsorted tumor, nontumor lung tissue or cryopreserved PBMC supplied the whole RNA. The sequences come from PBMCs, collected at follow-up. All receptors come from a male donor with early-stage non-small cell lung cancer.

This clonotype was counted a few times. This chain uses TRBV21-1 with TRBJ1-1; the table gives TRBD1 as D, unverified against the DNA. TRBV21-1 is described as a pseudogene. CDR3 length: 15 amino acids. CDR3 in DNA: TGTGCCAGCAGCATATCGTGGGGGGGAAACACTGAAGCTTTCTTT. Protein product: CASSISWGGNTEAFF.

The table lists this clonotype with a few counts. At one boundary the junction diverges from the germline segment, which might be a read error. This chain connects TRBV25-1 to TRBJ2-1; the D is unclear. The CDR3 runs 14 residues. Germline values: CDR1 MGHDK, CDR2 SYGVNS. The CDR3 DNA reads as TGTGCCAGCAGTGAATCCGGGCGTTCCGACATTTCAATCTTC. Protein sequence: CASSESGRSDISIF.

The V gene is TRBV7-9, the J gene TRBJ2-6; D perhaps matches TRBD2 (5 bases). Germline CDR1 SEHNR, CDR2 FQNEAQ (reference sequence). V lost 5 bases and J lost 0, with 11 bases in between. The CDR3 is 16 amino acids. The DNA for the CDR3 is TGTGCCAGCAGCCCCCGAGGAGGCTCTGGGGCCAACGTCCTGACTTTC. Its translation: CASSPRGGSGANVLTF.

This clonotype was seen a few times. The chain is built from TRBV7-2 and TRBJ1-6; D not resolved. The length of the CDR3 is 17 residues. Trimming stripped 3 bases from V and 3 bases from J, with 15 bases between. Looked up from germline, CDR1 is SGHTA and CDR2 is FQGNSA. DNA for the CDR3: TGTGCCAGCAGCTTCCCCTTGCGGGAGCGCTATAATTCACCCCTCCACTTT. Translated, it gives CASSFPLRERYNSPLHF.

This clonotype has a count of ten or more. The chain carries TRBV9 and TRBJ2-1; TRBD2 might be the D (7 bases). Germline-derived CDR1 and CDR2 are SGDLS and YYNGEE. The CDR3 runs 15 residues. With 1 base removed from V and 7 bases from J, the gap between germline ends came to 15 bases. The CDR3 protein is CASSVMWGGRNEQFF. CDR3 sequence (DNA): TGTGCCAGCAGCGTAATGTGGGGGGGCCGGAATGAGCAGTTCTTC.

V is TRBV14 and J is TRBJ1-4, with D uncertain. The CDR3 consists of 12 residues. The V end lost 6 bases, the J end lost 2 bases, and 4 bases lay between the germline ends. Germline lookup yields CDR1 SGHDN and CDR2 FVKESK. The CDR3 sequence is CASRGTNEKLFF. The CDR3 DNA is TGTGCCAGCAGGGGGACTAATGAAAAACTGTTTTTT.

This clonotype occurred once. J is TRBJ1-5 and V is TRBV28; 8 bases are shared with TRBD1. The V segment lost 7 bases and the J segment 4 bases; nucleotides outside the gene matches: 6. The CDR3 is made up of 14 amino acids. Per germline, CDR1 MDHEN and CDR2 SYDVKM. CDR3 nucleotides: TGTGCCAGCAAGACAGGGGATTTGAATCAGCCCCAGCATTTT. Translated, it gives CASKTGDLNQPQHF.

A few counts support this clonotype. The chain links TRBV4-1 to TRBJ1-2; TRBD1 matches 8 bases. V dropped 0 bases and J dropped 1; count of bases not matched to a gene: 7. Germline V lookup: CDR1 MGHRA, CDR2 YSYEKL. There are 17 residues in the CDR3. The CDR3 sequence: CASSQDRRTGSNYGYTF. The CDR3 DNA sequence: TGCGCCAGCAGCCAAGATCGACGGACAGGGAGTAACTATGGCTACACCTTC.

Many counts were recorded for this clonotype. V gene TRBV7-6 combines with J gene TRBJ2-5; D is perhaps TRBD1 or TRBD2 (5 bases each). The germline V gene encodes CDR1 SGHVS and CDR2 FNYEAQ. The CDR3 runs 14 residues. The V end was cut by 5 bases, the J end by 4 bases, with 14 bases between. The CDR3 DNA reads as TGTGCCAGCAGCACTAGGACACTGGGAGAGACCCAGTACTTC. This codes for CASSTRTLGETQYF. The variable domain in full, with the rest retrieved from reference TRBV7-6 and TRBJ2-5, is GAGVSQSPRYKVTKRGQDVALRCDPISGHVSLYWYRQALGQGPEFLTYFNYEAQQDKSGLPNDRFSAERPEGSISTLTIQRTEQRDSAMYRCASSTRTLGETQYFGPGTRLLVL.

This clonotype came up many times. CDR3 amino acids: CASSVRTLYTYEQYF. The CDR3, as DNA: TGTGCCAGCAGCGTCAGGACACTGTATACCTACGAGCAGTACTTC. This chain connects TRBV5-6 to TRBJ2-7, with D perhaps TRBD1 (5 bases). CDR3 size: 15 residues. The germline V gene has CDR1 SGHDT and CDR2 YYEEEE. V gave up 4 bases and J gave up 2 bases, with 16 bases separating them.

The CDR3 DNA reads as TGTGCCAGCAGTTCTCAAAACCCCACCCCCCTCCACTTT. This codes for CASSSQNPTPLHF. The rearrangement uses TRBV12-3 or TRBV12-4 and TRBJ1-6; D ambiguous. V shed 4 bases and J shed 13 bases, with 14 bases lying between them. The CDR3 sequence is 13 residues long.

This clonotype was seen many times. The chain joins TRBV9 to TRBJ2-7; 11 nucleotides line up with TRBD1. CDR1 is SGDLS and CDR2 is YYNGEE in the germline V gene. The CDR3 covers 15 residues. V was pared by 4 bases and J by 0 bases, with 3 bases of the junction left unmatched. This CDR3 reads CASSIGTGGSYEQYF. The CDR3 DNA follows: TGTGCCAGCAGCATCGGGACAGGGGGCTCCTACGAGCAGTACTTC.

The chain links TRBV5-1 to TRBJ2-7; TRBD2 aligns across 12 bases. The V gene end was trimmed by 0 bases and the J gene end by 5 bases; junction bases not matched to a gene: 6. The CDR3 totals 16 residues. Germline lookup yields CDR1 SGHRS and CDR2 YFSETQ. Here the CDR3 reads CASSLEPSGGVHEQYF. DNA for the CDR3: TGCGCCAGCAGCTTGGAGCCTAGCGGGGGGGTACACGAGCAGTACTTC.

The rearrangement joins TRBV12-3 or TRBV12-4 to TRBJ2-7, with D tentatively TRBD1 or TRBD2 (6 bases each). The CDR3 runs 11 residues. V lost 10 bases, J lost 6 bases, and 13 bases lay in between. The CDR3 loop is CATSRGAEQYF. CDR3 DNA: TGTGCCACCTCGAGGGGGGCCGAGCAGTACTTC.

This clonotype was detected many times. The chain is built from TRBV29-1 and TRBJ2-5; a weak D match, TRBD2 (6 bases). The germline V gene has CDR1 SQVTM and CDR2 ANQGSEA. V was trimmed by 4 bases and J by 4 bases, leaving 13 bases between them. The CDR3 has 13 amino acids. The CDR3 DNA is TGCAGCGTTGCGACGGCGGGGTCAGAGACCCAGTACTTC. Protein product: CSVATAGSETQYF.

There are many counts of this clonotype. DNA of the CDR3: TGCGCCAGCAGCCAAGGGGCTGGTTTGGAGACCCAGTACTTC. Protein sequence: CASSQGAGLETQYF. J is TRBJ2-5 and V is TRBV4-1; no clear D gene. Germline CDR1 and CDR2: MGHRA and YSYEKL. The V gene lost 1 base and the J gene lost 5 bases, with 11 bases spanning the gap. There are 14 residues in the CDR3.

This clonotype has more than one count but fewer than ten. The V call is TRBV10-3, the J call TRBJ1-2, with 7 nucleotides matching TRBD1. Germline lookup yields CDR1 ENHRY and CDR2 SYGVKD. CDR3 length equals 17 residues. The J segment lost 4 bases and the V segment lost 3 bases, leaving 14 bases of the junction unmatched. CDR3: CAISDDPERGRGYGYTF. DNA of the CDR3: TGTGCCATCAGTGACGATCCGGAGAGGGGGCGAGGCTATGGCTACACCTTC.

This clonotype was counted at least ten times. The CDR3 protein is CASRLQGGDEQFF. The CDR3 DNA reads TGTGCCAGCAGGTTACAGGGGGGGGATGAGCAGTTCTTC. J is TRBJ2-1 and V is TRBV28, with D maybe TRBD1 (8 bases). Trimming pared 6 bases from V and 8 bases from J, leaving 14 bases between. Germline-derived CDR1 and CDR2 are MDHEN and SYDVKM. This CDR3 has 13 amino acids. The variable domain in full, completed from reference TRBV28 and TRBJ2-1, reads DVKVTQSSRYLVKRTGEKVFLECVQDMDHENMFWYRQDPGLGLRLIYFSYDVKMKEKGDIPEGYSVSREKKERFSLILESASTNQTSMYLCASRLQGGDEQFFGPGTRLTVL.

This clonotype was seen more than once but under ten times. The chain carries TRBV7-8 and TRBJ1-6, with a possible D match to TRBD1 (5 bases). Germline CDR1 SGHVS, CDR2 FQNEAQ. V was trimmed by 6 bases and J by 10 bases, leaving 13 bases between them. This CDR3 region has 13 residues. CDR3 DNA sequence: TGTGCCAGCAGTATAGAGGGGAAGTCACCCCTCCACTTT. Its protein is CASSIEGKSPLHF.

This clonotype was seen more than once but under ten times. The chain joins TRBV6-5 to TRBJ2-7, with 8 bases that match TRBD1. The CDR3 length is 12 residues. Germline V lookup: CDR1 MNHEY, CDR2 SVGAGI. V lost 8 bases to trimming and J lost 9 bases; unmatched junction nucleotides: 9. The CDR3 bases are TGTGCCAGCGGGACAGGTTTAAGGGGGCAGTACTTC. Its protein product is CASGTGLRGQYF.

This clonotype was picked up a small number of times. The chain employs TRBV9 and TRBJ2-1; 8 positions agree with TRBD1. Germline values: CDR1 SGDLS, CDR2 YYNGEE. The CDR3 consists of 15 residues. After removal of 3 bases from V and 2 bases from J, the junction contained 4 bases not matched to a gene. The CDR3 sequence: CASSAGTGPYNEQFF. The CDR3 DNA reads TGTGCCAGCAGCGCCGGGACAGGCCCCTACAATGAGCAGTTCTTC.

This clonotype was picked up a small number of times. This chain uses TRBV20-1 with TRBJ2-2; D might be TRBD1 (6 bases). V was pared by 5 bases and J by 3 bases, with 16 bases between. From germline, CDR1 is DFQATT and CDR2 SNEGSKA (reference sequence). The CDR3 covers 15 residues. The CDR3 sequence is CSAASPDSHTGELFF. DNA for the CDR3: TGCAGTGCTGCTTCACCGGACAGCCACACCGGGGAGCTGTTTTTT.